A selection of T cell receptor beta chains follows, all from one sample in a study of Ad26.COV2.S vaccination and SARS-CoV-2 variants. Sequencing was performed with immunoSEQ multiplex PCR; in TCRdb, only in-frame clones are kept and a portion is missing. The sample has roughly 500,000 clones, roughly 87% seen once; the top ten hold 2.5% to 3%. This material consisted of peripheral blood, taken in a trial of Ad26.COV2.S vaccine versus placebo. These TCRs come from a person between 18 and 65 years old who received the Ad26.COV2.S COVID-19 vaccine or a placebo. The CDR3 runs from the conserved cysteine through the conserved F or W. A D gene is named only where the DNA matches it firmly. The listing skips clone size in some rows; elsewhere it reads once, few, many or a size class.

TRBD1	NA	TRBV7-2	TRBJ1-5	CASSFLGQGGPSSQHF	TGTGCCAGCAGCTTTCTGGGCCAAGGGGGCCCTTCGTCCCAGCATTTT
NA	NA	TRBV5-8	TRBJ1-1	CASRRRGFSVSLAFF	TGTGCCAGCAGACGCCGGGGATTCTCGGTGTCACTGGCTTTCTTT
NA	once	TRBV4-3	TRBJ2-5	CASSQEIWWRGNGLQETQYF	TGCGCCAGCAGCCAAGAAATCTGGTGGAGGGGTAATGGTCTCCAAGAGACCCAGTACTTC
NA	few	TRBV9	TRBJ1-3	CASSPPARGPVTGNTIYF	TGTGCCAGCAGCCCCCCGGCCAGGGGACCGGTAACGGGAAACACCATATATTTT
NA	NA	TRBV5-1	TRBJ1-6	CASAGQFNSPLHF	TGCGCCAGCGCCGGCCAGTTTAATTCACCCCTCCACTTT
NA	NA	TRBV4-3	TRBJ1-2	CASSQFEGGGYTF	TGCGCCAGCAGCCAATTTGAAGGCGGAGGCTACACCTTC
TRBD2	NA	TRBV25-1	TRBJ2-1	CASSGHLAGAVNEQFF	TGTGCCAGCAGTGGCCATCTAGCGGGGGCCGTAAATGAGCAGTTCTTC
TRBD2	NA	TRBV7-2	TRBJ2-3	CASRKAGGSPDTQYF	TGTGCCAGCAGAAAAGCGGGAGGGTCCCCAGATACGCAGTATTTT
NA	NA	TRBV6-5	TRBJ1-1	CASSIGRTEAFF	TGTGCCAGCTCGATAGGGAGGACTGAAGCTTTCTTT
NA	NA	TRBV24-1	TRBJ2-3	CATSDPYTDTQYF	TGTGCCACCAGTGACCCCTATACAGATACGCAGTATTTT
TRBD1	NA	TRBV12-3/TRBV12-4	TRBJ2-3	CASTYRGDTQYF	TGTGCCAGCACATACAGGGGTGATACGCAGTATTTT
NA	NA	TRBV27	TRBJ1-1	CASSFGRMNTEAFF	TGTGCCAGCAGTTTCGGTCGGATGAACACTGAAGCTTTCTTT
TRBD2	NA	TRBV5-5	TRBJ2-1	CASQLAGASYNEQFF	TGTGCCAGTCAACTAGCGGGGGCCTCCTACAATGAGCAGTTCTTC
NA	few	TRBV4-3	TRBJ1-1	CASSQDLRDKNTEAFF	TGCGCCAGCAGCCAAGATCTACGGGACAAGAACACTGAAGCTTTCTTT
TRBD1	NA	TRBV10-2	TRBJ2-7	CASMTGAGRYEQYF	TGCGCCAGCATGACAGGGGCCGGGCGCTACGAGCAGTACTTC
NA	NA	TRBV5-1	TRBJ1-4	CASSPDGGEKLFF	TGCGCCAGCAGCCCGGACGGGGGTGAAAAACTGTTTTTT
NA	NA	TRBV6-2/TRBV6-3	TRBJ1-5	CASSYSGAGGQPQHF	TGTGCCAGCAGTTACTCGGGGGCTGGAGGTCAGCCCCAGCATTTT
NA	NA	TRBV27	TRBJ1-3	CASRAFSGNTIYF	TGTGCCAGCAGAGCATTCTCTGGAAACACCATATATTTT
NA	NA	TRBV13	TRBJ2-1	CASSTGPFRSNEQFF	TGTGCCAGCAGTACCGGGCCCTTCCGATCCAATGAGCAGTTCTTC
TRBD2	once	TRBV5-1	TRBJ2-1	CASSAGLAGGNNEQFF	TGCGCCAGCAGCGCGGGACTAGCGGGGGGCAACAATGAGCAGTTCTTC
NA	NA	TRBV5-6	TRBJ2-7	CASSLIAGTYEQYF	TGTGCCAGCAGCTTAATAGCTGGGACCTACGAGCAGTACTTC
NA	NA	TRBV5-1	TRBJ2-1	CASSPPTYPRYNEQFF	TGCGCCAGCAGCCCACCAACCTACCCAAGATACAATGAGCAGTTCTTC
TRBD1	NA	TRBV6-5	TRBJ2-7	CASSRGQLSYEQYF	TGTGCCAGCAGTAGGGGACAGCTCTCCTACGAGCAGTACTTC
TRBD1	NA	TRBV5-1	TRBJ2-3	CASSLGQGLPDTQYF	TGCGCCAGCAGCTTAGGACAGGGGCTCCCAGATACGCAGTATTTT
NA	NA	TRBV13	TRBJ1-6	CASSLVPTSRGSPLHF	TGTGCCAGCAGCTTGGTCCCTACCTCCAGGGGTTCACCCCTCCACTTT
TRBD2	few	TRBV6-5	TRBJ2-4	CASSFTSGSTQNIQYF	TGTGCCAGCAGTTTCACTAGCGGGAGTACCCAAAACATTCAGTACTTC
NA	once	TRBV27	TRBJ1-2	CASSLSVNYGYTF	TGTGCCAGCAGTTTATCAGTTAACTATGGCTACACCTTC
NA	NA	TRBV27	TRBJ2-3	CASSRVRGFMDTQYF	TGTGCCAGCAGCAGGGTACGAGGGTTCATGGATACGCAGTATTTT
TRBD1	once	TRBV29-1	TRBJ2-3	CSARTTGGRDTQYF	TGCAGCGCCCGAACGACAGGGGGCAGAGATACGCAGTATTTT
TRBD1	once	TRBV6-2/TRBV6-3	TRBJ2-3	CASSLRTGGASTQYF	TGTGCCAGCAGTTTACGGACAGGGGGCGCGAGTACGCAGTATTTT
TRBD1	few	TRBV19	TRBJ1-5	CASRVPGQGTPQHF	TGTGCCAGTAGGGTCCCGGGACAGGGAACGCCCCAGCATTTT
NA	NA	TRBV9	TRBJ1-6	CASSVVYNSPLHF	TGTGCCAGCAGCGTGGTCTATAATTCACCCCTCCACTTT
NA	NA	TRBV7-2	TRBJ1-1	CASSLARTDEAFF	TGTGCCAGCAGCTTAGCGCGCACAGACGAAGCTTTCTTT
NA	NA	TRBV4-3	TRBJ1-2	CASSQVDRRNYGYTF	TGCGCCAGCAGCCAGGTTGACAGACGAAACTATGGCTACACCTTC
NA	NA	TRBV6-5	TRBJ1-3	CASSSGLSGNTIYF	TGTGCCAGCAGTTCAGGGCTCTCTGGAAACACCATATATTTT
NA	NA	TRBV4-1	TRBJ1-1	CASSRGENMNTEAFF	TGCGCCAGCAGCCGGGGGGAGAACATGAACACTGAAGCTTTCTTT
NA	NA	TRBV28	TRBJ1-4	CASSLQAVEKLFF	TGTGCCAGCAGTTTGCAGGCAGTTGAAAAACTGTTTTTT
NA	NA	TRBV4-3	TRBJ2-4	CASSQDRGAWSGNIQYF	TGCGCCAGCAGCCAAGATAGGGGGGCCTGGAGTGGAAACATTCAGTACTTC
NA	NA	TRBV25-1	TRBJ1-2	CASSEGWGNYGYTF	TGTGCCAGCAGTGAAGGGTGGGGTAACTATGGCTACACCTTC
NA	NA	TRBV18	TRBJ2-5	CASSLDGRQETQYF	TGTGCCAGCTCACTCGACGGTCGTCAGGAGACCCAGTACTTC
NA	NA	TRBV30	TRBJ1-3	CAWSPDGNTIYF	TGTGCCTGGAGTCCGGACGGAAACACCATATATTTT
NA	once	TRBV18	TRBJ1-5	CASSPFAGVPQHF	TGTGCCAGCTCACCCTTCGCGGGTGTGCCCCAGCATTTT
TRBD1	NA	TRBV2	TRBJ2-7	CASSDQGALYEQYF	TGTGCCAGCAGTGACCAGGGGGCCCTCTACGAGCAGTACTTC
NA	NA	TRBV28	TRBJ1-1	CASSFLVGGGTEAFF	TGTGCCAGCAGTTTTCTGGTGGGAGGGGGCACTGAAGCTTTCTTT
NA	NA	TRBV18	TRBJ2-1	CASSPRGRTGNEQFF	TGTGCCAGCTCACCACGGGGACGAACCGGGAATGAGCAGTTCTTC
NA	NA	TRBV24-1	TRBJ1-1	CATSENGGSTEAFF	TGTGCCACCAGTGAAAACGGCGGTAGCACTGAAGCTTTCTTT
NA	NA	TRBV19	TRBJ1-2	CASSFTQGGYGYTF	TGTGCCAGTAGTTTCACACAGGGAGGATATGGCTACACCTTC
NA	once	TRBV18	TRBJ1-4	CASSLQYLNEKLFF	TGTGCCAGCTCGCTACAGTACCTCAATGAAAAACTGTTTTTT
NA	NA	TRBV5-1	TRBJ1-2	CASSPDSFYGYTF	TGCGCCAGCAGCCCAGACAGTTTCTATGGCTACACCTTC